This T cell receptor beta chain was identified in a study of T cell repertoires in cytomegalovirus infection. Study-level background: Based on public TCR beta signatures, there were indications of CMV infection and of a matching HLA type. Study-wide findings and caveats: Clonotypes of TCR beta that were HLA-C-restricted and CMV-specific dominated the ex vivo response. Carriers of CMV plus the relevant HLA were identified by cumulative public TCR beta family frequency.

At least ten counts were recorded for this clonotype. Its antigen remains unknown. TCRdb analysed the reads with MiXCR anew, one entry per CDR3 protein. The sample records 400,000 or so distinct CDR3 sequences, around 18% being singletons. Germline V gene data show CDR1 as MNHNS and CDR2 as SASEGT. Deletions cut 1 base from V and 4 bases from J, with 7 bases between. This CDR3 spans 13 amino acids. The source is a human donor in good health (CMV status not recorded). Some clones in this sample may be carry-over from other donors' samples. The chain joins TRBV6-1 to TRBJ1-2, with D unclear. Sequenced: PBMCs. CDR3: CASSEVTRYGYTF. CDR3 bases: TGTGCCAGCAGTGAAGTGACACGCTATGGCTACACCTTC.